Each of the 25 T cell receptor beta chains below was sequenced from the same sample in a study of siplizumab effects on memory and regulatory T cells. Sequencing used immunoSEQ multiplex PCR; TCRdb keeps in-frame clones, though not all of them. The sample has roughly 75,000 clones, roughly 93% seen once; the top ten hold approximately 5.3%. Input material: CD8+ T cells sorted from blood. The receptors come from a human donor in good health.

The chain recombines TRBV11-2 with TRBJ2-7; TRBD1 might be the D (7 bases). CDR1 and CDR2 (germline): SGHAT, FQNNGV. The CDR3 runs 14 residues. V was shortened by 0 bases and J by 3 bases, with 9 bases between the two germline ends. CDR3 in amino acids: CASSLDRGVYEQYF. The CDR3 DNA follows: TGTGCCAGCAGCTTAGACAGGGGGGTCTACGAGCAGTACTTC.

The CDR3 DNA sequence: TGTGCCAGCAGCTTACCAGGGGGGGATACGCAGTATTTT. Protein product: CASSLPGGDTQYF. This rearrangement joins TRBV7-9 to TRBJ2-3; tentatively, D is TRBD1 (7 bases). The CDR3 is made up of 13 amino acids. The V gene's germline CDR1 is SEHNR and CDR2 FQNEAQ (reference sequence). V was trimmed by 2 bases and J by 6 bases, leaving 9 bases between them.

The chain combines TRBV7-9 with TRBJ2-3; D tentatively fits TRBD1 or TRBD2 (5 bases each). V dropped 1 base and J dropped 2 bases, with 16 bases sitting between them. Germline V CDR1 and CDR2: SEHNR, FQNEAQ (reference sequence). The length of the CDR3 is 17 residues. CDR3 residues: CASSLDTTRGATDTQYF. The CDR3 nucleotides are TGTGCCAGCAGCTTAGATACGACAAGGGGAGCCACAGATACGCAGTATTTT. Combining the CDR3 with reference TRBV7-9 and TRBJ2-3 gives the whole variable domain DTGVSQNPRHKITKRGQNVTFRCDPISEHNRLYWYRQTLGQGPEFLTYFQNEAQLEKSRLLSDRFSAERPKGSFSTLEIQRTEQGDSAMYLCASSLDTTRGATDTQYFGPGTRLTVL.

The V and J genes are TRBV13 and TRBJ2-1, with TRBD1 as a possible D gene (6 bases). Germline CDR1 PRHDT, CDR2 FYEKMQ (reference sequence). Trimming took 0 bases from V and 4 from J, leaving 13 bases between them. The CDR3 spans 16 residues. CDR3 in DNA: TGTGCCAGCAGCTTAGGTACAGGGCTTTCGTACAATGAGCAGTTCTTC. Protein product: CASSLGTGLSYNEQFF.

The chain couples TRBV5-1 to TRBJ2-1; D may correspond to TRBD1 or TRBD2 (5 bases each). Germline V gene lookup returns CDR1 SGHRS and CDR2 YFSETQ. This CDR3 spans 13 amino acids. V lost 7 bases to trimming and J lost 5 bases, with 13 bases between them. The CDR3 DNA reads as TGCGCCAGCCGGGACGGAGAACACAATGAGCAGTTCTTC. Its translation: CASRDGEHNEQFF.

The J gene is TRBJ2-7, the V gene TRBV27; TRBD1 agrees at 10 bases. Trimming took 5 bases from V and 3 from J; bases not matched to a gene: 4. The CDR3 length is 14 residues. Per the germline V gene, CDR1 is MNHEY and CDR2 is SMNVEV (reference sequence). The CDR3 DNA reads TGTGCCAGCAGTCTATGGGACAGGGGCTACGAGCAGTACTTC. It is translated as CASSLWDRGYEQYF.

The chain is built from TRBV6-1 and TRBJ1-5; no clear D gene. The length of the CDR3 is 12 residues. CDR1 and CDR2 (germline): MNHNS, SASEGT. The V and J ends lost 7 bases and 5 bases respectively, with 9 bases between them. The CDR3, as DNA: TGTGCCAGCACCGACGGTTATCAGCCCCAGCATTTT. It codes for CASTDGYQPQHF.

The gene calls are TRBV5-6 and TRBJ2-3; D not resolved. CDR1 is SGHDT and CDR2 is YYEEEE in the germline V gene. With 4 bases removed from V and 10 bases from J, the gap between germline ends came to 10 bases. This CDR3 has 11 residues. CDR3 amino acids: CASSQSAAQYF. DNA for the CDR3: TGTGCCAGCAGCCAGTCGGCCGCGCAGTATTTT.

The chain uses TRBV9 and TRBJ2-3; 16 positions agree with TRBD2. This CDR3 has 15 amino acids. The germline gives CDR1 SGDLS, CDR2 YYNGEE. The trim removed 4 bases at V and 10 bases at J, leaving 6 bases unmatched. This CDR3 is CASSPGTSGGAAQYF. DNA of the CDR3: TGTGCCAGCAGCCCAGGGACTAGCGGGGGGGCGGCGCAGTATTTT.

The V call is TRBV4-1, the J call TRBJ1-5; D not certain. Trimming took off 0 bases at V and 6 bases at J, with 9 bases between the two ends. The CDR3 sequence is 14 residues long. From germline, CDR1 is MGHRA and CDR2 YSYEKL. For the CDR3, the DNA is TGCGCCAGCAGCCAAGATCCGGTGGGTCAGCCCCAGCATTTT. This encodes CASSQDPVGQPQHF.

The chain uses TRBV5-4 and TRBJ1-5; no reliable D call. CDR3 size: 13 residues. CDR1 and CDR2 (germline): SGHNT, YYREEE (reference sequence). The ends were cut back, 0 bases at V and 0 bases at J, with 1 base in the middle. CDR3: CASSLDSNQPQHF. CDR3 nucleotide sequence: TGTGCCAGCAGCTTGGATAGCAATCAGCCCCAGCATTTT.

The genes are TRBV5-4 and TRBJ1-1; no clear D. Germline CDR1 SGHNT, CDR2 YYREEE (reference sequence). V was pared by 0 bases and J by 3 bases, with 12 bases between. CDR3 size: 15 residues. The chain's CDR3 is CASSLVEGGYTEAFF. The CDR3 nucleotides are TGTGCCAGCAGCTTGGTAGAGGGTGGGTACACTGAAGCTTTCTTT.

The CDR3 region has the DNA TGCGCCACCGGTAGGGGCACGAACACTGAAGCTTTCTTT. Translating it yields CATGRGTNTEAFF. The rearrangement joins TRBV4-1 to TRBJ1-1; D possibly corresponds to TRBD1 (5 bases). The CDR3 spans 13 residues. Trimming pared 10 bases from V and 1 base from J, leaving 13 bases between. Germline V gene lookup returns CDR1 MGHRA and CDR2 YSYEKL.

The CDR3 spells CASSLGRCRGLFYNNQPQHF. CDR3 sequence (DNA): TGTGCCAGCAGCTTAGGACGGTGTAGGGGGCTTTTTTATAACAATCAGCCCCAGCATTTT. This chain connects TRBV11-3 to TRBJ1-5, with 7 bases identical to TRBD1. Losses at the gene ends were 1 base for V and 3 bases for J; bases not matched to a gene: 18. This CDR3 comprises 20 residues. Germline values: CDR1 SGHNT, CDR2 YENEEA.

V gene TRBV7-9 combines with J gene TRBJ1-4; D is ambiguous. The CDR3 sequence is 14 residues long. V gave up 1 base and J gave up 6 bases, with 9 bases separating them. CDR1 and CDR2 (germline): SEHNR, FQNEAQ (reference sequence). The CDR3 is CASSLVGEDEKLFF. CDR3 in DNA: TGTGCCAGCAGCTTAGTTGGTGAGGATGAAAAACTGTTTTTT. Combining the CDR3 with reference TRBV7-9 and TRBJ1-4 gives the whole variable domain DTGVSQNPRHKITKRGQNVTFRCDPISEHNRLYWYRQTLGQGPEFLTYFQNEAQLEKSRLLSDRFSAERPKGSFSTLEIQRTEQGDSAMYLCASSLVGEDEKLFFGSGTQLSVL.

The rearrangement links TRBV7-8 to TRBJ1-3; D is unclear. There are 13 residues in the CDR3. Trimming took 3 bases from V and 11 from J, leaving 14 bases between them. Germline CDR1 reads SGHVS; CDR2 reads FQNEAQ. The CDR3 here is CASSFAGRVAIYF. The CDR3 DNA is TGTGCCAGCAGCTTCGCAGGTAGGGTTGCCATATATTTT.

This chain uses TRBV9 with TRBJ2-1, with D maybe TRBD2 (6 bases). Germline loops: CDR1 SGDLS, CDR2 YYNGEE. V lost 3 bases, J lost 0 bases, and 13 bases lay in between. The CDR3 runs 16 residues. The DNA of the CDR3 is TGTGCCAGCAGCGGTAGCGGCTCGAGCTCCTACAATGAGCAGTTCTTC. The encoded protein is CASSGSGSSSYNEQFF.

The gene calls are TRBV6-5 and TRBJ2-2; 8 bases match TRBD2. Germline V gene data show CDR1 as MNHEY and CDR2 as SVGAGI. Trimming cost V 2 bases and J 5 bases; bases outside gene matches: 4. This CDR3 spans 15 amino acids. The CDR3 protein is CASSYLASGTGELFF. The DNA of the CDR3 is TGTGCCAGCAGTTACCTGGCTAGCGGGACCGGGGAGCTGTTTTTT.

Remarks on this clone: The sample carries other DNA sequences with the same CDR3. The chain has TRBV7-9 and TRBJ2-7; perhaps TRBD2 as D (6 bases). Germline-derived CDR1 and CDR2 are SEHNR and FQNEAQ (reference sequence). Trimming stripped 5 bases from V and 4 bases from J, with 12 bases between. This CDR3 contains 13 residues. As DNA, the CDR3 is TGTGCCAGCAGCCCCCCCGCGGGGTACGAGCAGTACTTC. Translating gives CASSPPAGYEQYF.

This rearrangement joins TRBV10-1 to TRBJ1-4; no definite D call. Germline assignment: CDR1 WNHNN and CDR2 SYGVQD (reference sequence). The V end was cut by 2 bases, the J end by 0 bases, with 1 base between. The CDR3 contains 13 residues. CDR3 amino acids: CASSEATNEKLFF. CDR3 DNA sequence: TGCGCCAGCAGTGAGGCAACTAATGAAAAACTGTTTTTT.

In the case of this clone: The sample holds other DNA sequences that translate to the same CDR3. This chain joins TRBV19 and TRBJ1-1; D unresolved. CDR3 length equals 14 residues. Per the germline V gene, CDR1 is LNHDA and CDR2 is SQIVND (reference sequence). The V end lost 1 base, the J end lost 0 bases, and 6 bases lay between the germline ends. The CDR3 spells CASSIGGMNTEAFF. The CDR3 coding sequence is TGTGCCAGTAGTATAGGGGGTATGAACACTGAAGCTTTCTTT.

This chain uses TRBV4-3 with TRBJ2-1, with no clear D. The CDR3 covers 15 residues. CDR1 is LGHNA, CDR2 YSLEER, per germline. Deletions cut 4 bases from V and 3 bases from J, with 13 bases between. The DNA for the CDR3 is TGCGCCAGCAGCCCACTGGCGGACGACTACAATGAGCAGTTCTTC. It encodes CASSPLADDYNEQFF.

CDR3 protein: CASSPGTSGGASTDTQYF. CDR3 bases: TGTGCCAGCAGCCCGGGGACTAGCGGGGGGGCTAGCACAGATACGCAGTATTTT. The chain links TRBV7-3 to TRBJ2-3; TRBD2 agrees at 16 bases. Germline loops: CDR1 SGHTA, CDR2 FQGTGA. V trimming: 5 bases; J trimming: 0 bases; junction bases outside the gene matches: 5. The CDR3 covers 18 residues.

The chain links TRBV10-3 to TRBJ2-2; TRBD2 agrees at 13 bases. Germline CDR1 is ENHRY and CDR2 is SYGVKD. V shed 11 bases, J shed 6 bases, and the junction held 9 bases outside the gene matches. The CDR3 has 15 residues. The CDR3 nucleotides read TGTGCCGTGGAACGGGGACTAGCGGGGTCCGGGGAGCTGTTTTTT. Encoded protein: CAVERGLAGSGELFF.

V gene TRBV19 combines with J gene TRBJ2-7, with 10 nucleotides matching TRBD2. This CDR3 has 14 residues. Germline V gives CDR1 LNHDA, CDR2 SQIVND (reference sequence). V trimming: 5 bases; J trimming: 7 bases; junction bases outside the gene matches: 8. CDR3 in amino acids: CASSPSGGSWEQYF. DNA of the CDR3: TGTGCCAGTAGTCCTAGCGGGGGTTCGTGGGAGCAGTACTTC.